The sequence of this TCR beta chain was determined in a study of T cell responses to AZD1222 COVID-19 vaccine. Produced via immunoSEQ multiplex PCR; TCRdb's table is partial and in-frame only. The repertoire consists of just under 90,000 clones, with about 86% occurring once and the leading ten covering around a tenth. Looked up from germline, CDR1 is SGDLS and CDR2 is YYNGEE. The V segment lost 4 bases and the J segment 0 bases; nucleotides outside the gene matches: 7. The CDR3 sequence is 15 residues long. For this clone: The antigen is unknown.

Study conclusions and caveats: Clonal diversity was possibly underestimated, and the donors were mostly white British, with more females. Repertoire sampling was restricted to post-peak T cell response timepoints. Variant regions that are unmutated are reportedly the target of nearly half of spike-specific TCRs.

The receptor was isolated from an adult in good health. This chain uses TRBV9 with TRBJ2-7; 7 bases are a match to TRBD1. The sample in question was peripheral blood, obtained on day 0 of MenACWY control vaccination. CDR3 sequence: CASSPGTESSYEQYF. CDR3 nucleotides: TGTGCCAGCAGCCCCGGGACAGAGAGCTCCTACGAGCAGTACTTC.